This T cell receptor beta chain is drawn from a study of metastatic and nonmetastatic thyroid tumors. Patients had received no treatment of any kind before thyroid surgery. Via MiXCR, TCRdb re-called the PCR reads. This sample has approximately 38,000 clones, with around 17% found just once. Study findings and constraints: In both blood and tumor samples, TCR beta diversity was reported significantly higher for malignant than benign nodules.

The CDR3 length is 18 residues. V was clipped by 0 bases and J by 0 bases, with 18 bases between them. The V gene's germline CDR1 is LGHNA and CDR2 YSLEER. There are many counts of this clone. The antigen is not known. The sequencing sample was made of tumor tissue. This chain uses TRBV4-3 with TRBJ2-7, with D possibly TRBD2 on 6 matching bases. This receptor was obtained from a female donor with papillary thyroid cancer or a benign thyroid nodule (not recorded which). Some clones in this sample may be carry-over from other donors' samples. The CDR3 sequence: CASSQDLAGWASSYEQYF. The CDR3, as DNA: TGCGCCAGCAGCCAAGATCTTGCGGGGTGGGCCAGCTCCTACGAGCAGTACTTC.